The next 9 T cell receptor beta chains were all read from a single sample in a study of regulatory T cells in long-lasting Graves disease. CDR3 regions were amplified by Arm-PCR using iRepertoire HTBI primers to build TCR beta libraries. TCRdb independently ran MiXCR on the multiplex PCR reads; one entry per CDR3 protein. The sample yields about 330,000 distinct CDR3 sequences, roughly 16% seen once. Stated time point: newly diagnosed GD, antithyroid drugs for less than 3 months. Isolated PBMC RNA provided the starting material for the TCR library. The same sample was also used in a study of T cells in Graves' hyperthyroidism and ophthalmopathy.

The sequenced sample was peripheral blood mononuclear cells (PBMCs), obtained at new diagnosis, from a patient treated with antithyroid drugs. The receptors originated from a young woman with Graves disease.

This clonotype showed up many times. The rearrangement uses TRBV5-1 and TRBJ2-3, with D unresolved. Germline-derived CDR1 and CDR2 are SGHRS and YFSETQ. Between the trimmed V and J ends, which lost 0 bases and 2 bases, there was a span of 10 bases. CDR3 length: 15 residues. The CDR3 here is CASSLAHWYTDTQYF. The CDR3 DNA follows: TGCGCCAGCAGCTTGGCCCACTGGTACACAGATACGCAGTATTTT.

This chain uses TRBV29-1 with TRBJ1-2, with D hard to call. With 7 bases removed from V and 5 bases from J, the gap between germline ends came to 8 bases. CDR1 is SQVTM and CDR2 is ANQGSEA in the germline V gene. The length of the CDR3 is 10 residues. The CDR3 here is CSAEQYGYTF. The CDR3 bases are TGCAGCGCGGAGCAGTATGGCTACACCTTC.

On this clonotype itself: An end of the junction does not agree with germline; a read error may underlie this. The rearrangement links TRBV7-9 to TRBJ1-6; no firm D call. Germline V gene lookup returns CDR1 SEHNR and CDR2 FQNEAQ (reference sequence). CDR3 length: 14 amino acids. The CDR3 protein is CASSLGHGNPPLHF. The CDR3 DNA is TGTGCCAGCAGTTTAGGCCACGGGAATCCACCCCTCCACTTT.

This clonotype was seen repeatedly, ten times or more. V is TRBV5-1 and J is TRBJ2-2; no clear D. This CDR3 spans 11 amino acids. Per germline, CDR1 SGHRS and CDR2 YFSETQ. Trimming cost V 1 base and J 9 bases, with 4 bases left between them. CDR3 sequence: CASSLTRELFF. Here the CDR3 DNA reads TGCGCCAGCAGCTTGACGAGGGAGCTGTTTTTT. The full variable domain, its missing parts supplied by reference TRBV5-1 and TRBJ2-2, is KAGVTQTPRYLIKTRGQQVTLSCSPISGHRSVSWYQQTPGQGLQFLFEYFSETQRNKGNFPGRFSGRQFSNSRSEMNVSTLELGDSALYLCASSLTRELFFGEGSRLTVL.

Ten or more counts support this clonotype. The DNA of the CDR3 is TGCGCCAGCAGCACATACCTCCCTAGCGGGAGAAGCTACAATGAGCAGTTCTTC. The encoded protein is CASSTYLPSGRSYNEQFF. The chain links TRBV5-1 to TRBJ2-1, with 10 bases lining up with TRBD2. This CDR3 has 18 residues. CDR1 SGHRS and CDR2 YFSETQ come from the germline V gene. After removal of 4 bases from V and 3 bases from J, the junction contained 13 bases not matched to a gene.

This clonotype was counted at least ten times. The chain carries TRBV5-1 and TRBJ1-1, with a weak D call TRBD1 (6 bases). V lost 4 bases to trimming and J lost 2 bases, with 12 bases between them. The CDR3 is 14 amino acids. Germline CDR1 and CDR2: SGHRS and YFSETQ. The CDR3 DNA reads TGCGCCAGCAGCAAAACAGGGTTAAACACTGAAGCTTTCTTT. This translates into CASSKTGLNTEAFF. The full variable domain, in which reference TRBV5-1 and TRBJ1-1 provide the parts outside the CDR3, is KAGVTQTPRYLIKTRGQQVTLSCSPISGHRSVSWYQQTPGQGLQFLFEYFSETQRNKGNFPGRFSGRQFSNSRSEMNVSTLELGDSALYLCASSKTGLNTEAFFGQGTRLTVV.

Of note for this clonotype: This may be a read error, as it is one base from a much larger clone. The chain combines TRBV7-9 with TRBJ2-3; the match to TRBD1 covers 7 bases. There are 15 residues in the CDR3. CDR1 and CDR2 (germline): SEHNR, FQNEAQ (reference sequence). CDR3 in DNA: TGTACCAGCAGCTTATACAGGGGCGGCGCAGATACGCAGTATTTT. Translation: CTSSLYRGGADTQYF.

In its sample, this clonotype was seen a few times. This sequence joins TRBV10-3 and TRBJ2-5; possibly TRBD1 for D (5 bases). V lost 0 bases and J 7 bases, leaving 15 bases between the germline ends. Germline CDR1 ENHRY, CDR2 SYGVKD. The CDR3 covers 15 residues. CDR3 sequence reads: CAISESRAVSGTQYF. The CDR3, as DNA: TGTGCCATCAGTGAGTCCAGGGCGGTCTCGGGGACCCAGTACTTC.

This clonotype was detected many times. The V and J genes are TRBV28 and TRBJ2-5, with D possibly TRBD1 on 6 matching bases. The CDR3 loop spans 15 amino acids. The germline V gene has CDR1 MDHEN and CDR2 SYDVKM. V shed 1 base and J shed 2 bases, with 11 bases lying between them. CDR3 sequence (DNA): TGTGCCAGCAGTTTATTCGGACAGACACAAGAGACCCAGTACTTC. This gives the protein CASSLFGQTQETQYF.